This TCR beta chain was recovered during a study of blood T cell repertoires in COVID-19. Study information: The origin of the acute and convalescent COVID-19 samples was the United States, Italy and Spain. Sources were T cells, B-cell-depleted T cells, or PBMCs; the material itself was cDNA or gDNA.

Authors' data handling: Cell counts per sample came from amplifying reference gene primers. Only in-frame clones appear in the TCRdb table, and some are missing; sequencing was by immunoSEQ multiplex PCR. V and J calls and clone size are copied from that table; D and trimming were computed from the DNA. The repertoire holds more than 60,000 clones, with over 65% as singletons. Sequences were obtained from peripheral blood. This receptor was taken from a human donor with acute or convalescent COVID-19. The donor label of this sample is uncertain.

CDR3 coding DNA: TGTGCCAGTAGTATCTCCCCGACTAGCGGGAGCACAGATACGCAGTATTTT. As protein: CASSISPTSGSTDTQYF. The chain is built from TRBV19 and TRBJ2-3; the match to TRBD2 covers 10 bases. The J segment lost 0 bases and the V segment lost 3 bases, leaving 6 bases of the junction unmatched. Germline loops: CDR1 LNHDA, CDR2 SQIVND (reference sequence). The CDR3 totals 17 residues.